This entry describes one T cell receptor (beta chain). This specimen comes from a study of blood T cells in healthy people across ages. From germline, CDR1 is MNHEY and CDR2 SMNVEV (reference sequence). The CDR3 extends over 17 amino acids. V was cut by 2 bases and J by 5 bases, with 21 bases left in between. The donors, healthy Caucasians from Russia, were aged roughly 6 to 90. For every donor, a draw yielded about 10 milliliters of peripheral blood. The extraction recovered at least 5 micrograms of total RNA per sample. A second about 6 to 12 cycle PCR used barcoded and J-beta primers. One entry per CDR3 protein, called by TCRdb with MiXCR from the 5' RACE reads. The sample consists of more than 500,000 distinct CDR3 sequences, roughly 29% of them appearing once.

The chain combines TRBV27 with TRBJ1-2; unclear D gene. This TCR was recovered from a woman between 70 and 85 years old in good health. Source material: blood. The CDR3 protein is CASSLEGAGIGSYGYTF. CDR3 coding DNA: TGTGCCAGCAGTTTAGAGGGCGCAGGCATAGGGAGTTATGGCTACACCTTC.